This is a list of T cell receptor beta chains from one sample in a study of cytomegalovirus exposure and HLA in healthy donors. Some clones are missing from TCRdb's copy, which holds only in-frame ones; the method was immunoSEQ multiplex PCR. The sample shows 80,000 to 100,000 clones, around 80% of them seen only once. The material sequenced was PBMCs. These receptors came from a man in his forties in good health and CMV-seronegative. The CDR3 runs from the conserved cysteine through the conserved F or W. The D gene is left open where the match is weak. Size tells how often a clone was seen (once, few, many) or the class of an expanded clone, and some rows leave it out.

DNA: TGTGCCAGCAGCCGATCGGACAGAGTATTCTACGAGCAGTACTTC
CDR3: CASSRSDRVFYEQYF
V: TRBV14
size: few
D: .
J: TRBJ2-7

DNA: TGTGCCAGTACCGGGACAGGGGAAGCTCGCTCCTACGAGCAGTACTTC
CDR3: CASTGTGEARSYEQYF
V: TRBV19
size: .
D: TRBD1
J: TRBJ2-7

DNA: TGTGCCAGCTCACCACCGGGAGACAATGAGCAGTTCTTC
CDR3: CASSPPGDNEQFF
V: TRBV18
size: .
D: .
J: TRBJ2-1

DNA: TGTGCCAGCAGCTACACGGACAGTCTAGGCTCACCCCTCCACTTT
CDR3: CASSYTDSLGSPLHF
V: TRBV6-5
size: .
D: .
J: TRBJ1-6

DNA: TGTGCCAGTAGTATCCCCACAGGAGCGAACACCGGGGAGCTGTTTTTT
CDR3: CASSIPTGANTGELFF
V: TRBV19
size: .
D: .
J: TRBJ2-2

DNA: TGTGCCAGCAGCTTCAAACGGGGGGGCGCAGAGACCCAGTACTTC
CDR3: CASSFKRGGAETQYF
V: TRBV7-2
size: .
D: TRBD2
J: TRBJ2-5

DNA: TGTGCCAGCAGTCCCACCGGCGGGTCCTACAATGAGCAGTTCTTC
CDR3: CASSPTGGSYNEQFF
V: TRBV6-5
size: .
D: .
J: TRBJ2-1

DNA: TGTGCCAGCTGGATCAGGGCCCGGCATTCACCCCTCCACTTT
CDR3: CASWIRARHSPLHF
V: TRBV6-5
size: .
D: .
J: TRBJ1-6

DNA: TGTGCCAGCAGCTTGAATACTGGGAGAAGTGAGCAGTTCTTC
CDR3: CASSLNTGRSEQFF
V: TRBV5-8
size: .
D: .
J: TRBJ2-1

DNA: TGTGCCAGCAGTTATGGAGTAAATGAAAAACTGTTTTTT
CDR3: CASSYGVNEKLFF
V: TRBV6-1
size: .
D: .
J: TRBJ1-4

DNA: TGCAGTGCTAGGGAAGACTTCCAGTATTTT
CDR3: CSAREDFQYF
V: TRBV20-1
size: .
D: .
J: TRBJ2-3

DNA: TGTGCCAGCAGCCCCGGAGGGCGGGACCGTTCCTATGGCTACACCTTC
CDR3: CASSPGGRDRSYGYTF
V: TRBV5-4
size: few
D: .
J: TRBJ1-2

DNA: TGTGCCAGCAGGGGCCCTCTTACTAATTCACCCCTCCACTTT
CDR3: CASRGPLTNSPLHF
V: TRBV6-5
size: .
D: .
J: TRBJ1-6

DNA: TGTGCCAGCAGCTTCGGCGGCAGGGCCACAGATACGCAGTATTTT
CDR3: CASSFGGRATDTQYF
V: TRBV7-3
size: .
D: .
J: TRBJ2-3

DNA: TGTGCCAGCAGTCAAACAGGGGGCCGGTCAGATACGCAGTATTTT
CDR3: CASSQTGGRSDTQYF
V: TRBV7-6
size: few
D: TRBD1
J: TRBJ2-3

DNA: TGTGCCAGCAGCCAAGTGGGGACTAGGTTTGAGACCCAGTACTTC
CDR3: CASSQVGTRFETQYF
V: TRBV14
size: .
D: TRBD2
J: TRBJ2-5

DNA: TGTGCCAGCAGCATGCGGGGAGGGGGATTCTTCGAGCAGTACTTC
CDR3: CASSMRGGGFFEQYF
V: TRBV9
size: .
D: .
J: TRBJ2-7

DNA: TGTGCCAGCAGCTCCAGTGGCGGGCAGCCTTCACCCCTCCACTTT
CDR3: CASSSSGGQPSPLHF
V: TRBV11-2
size: .
D: .
J: TRBJ1-6

DNA: TGTGCCAGCAGGGGACTAGCGTCGAACACCGGGGAGCTGTTTTTT
CDR3: CASRGLASNTGELFF
V: TRBV2
size: .
D: TRBD2
J: TRBJ2-2

DNA: TGTGCCAGCAGCTTGGCGTCTAACTATGGCTACACCTTC
CDR3: CASSLASNYGYTF
V: TRBV5-5
size: .
D: .
J: TRBJ1-2

DNA: TGTGCCAGCAGTTACTCGATAACAGGGGGGTACGAGCAGTACTTC
CDR3: CASSYSITGGYEQYF
V: TRBV6-5
size: few
D: TRBD1
J: TRBJ2-7

DNA: TGTGCCAGCAGCTTAGGACAATTGGCGGGTGGCTACACCTTC
CDR3: CASSLGQLAGGYTF
V: TRBV7-2
size: few
D: .
J: TRBJ1-2